The clone carrying this T cell receptor (beta chain) was detected once. The CDR3 runs to 14 residues. Germline-derived CDR1 and CDR2 are SGHAT and FQDESV (reference sequence). The V gene end was trimmed by 1 base and the J gene end by 7 bases; junction bases not matched to a gene: 6. Per the original methods: Counts of nucleated cells, estimated from reference gene primer amplification, were obtained. TCRdb's copy holds only in-frame clones and misses some; the assay was immunoSEQ multiplex PCR. V, J and clone size are those of that table, while D and trimming were read from the DNA. Counted here are 200,000 to 250,000 clones, about 86% occurring once; the ten biggest clones make up around 2.8%. The data were obtained in a study of blood T cell repertoires in COVID-19. Looking at the study overall: T cells, B-cell-depleted T cells, or PBMCs provided the cDNA or gDNA that served as material.

What was sequenced was peripheral blood. This sequence joins TRBV11-1 and TRBJ1-1; 7 positions agree with TRBD1. The sequence derives from a woman aged 30 to 39 who had recovered from COVID-19. Written as DNA, the CDR3 is TGTGCCAGCAGCTTAGGACAGGGTGACTTTGAAGCTTTCTTT. Its protein product is CASSLGQGDFEAFF.